This note documents a single T cell receptor beta chain sequence. Its antigen is not known. TCRdb keeps only in-frame clones here, not all; method: immunoSEQ multiplex PCR. The sample has around 180,000 clones; roughly 82% are singletons. The data derive from a study of cytomegalovirus exposure and HLA in healthy donors. Across the whole study: The use of the same platform for the 120 or so validation repertoires and the 650 to 850 first-cohort repertoires was reported by a later analysis.

General study points: Specificity of three CMV-associated chains for CMV antigens was verified in vitro.

There are 15 residues in the CDR3. Unmatched junction bases numbered 5, after V lost 8 bases and J lost 6 bases. Germline-derived CDR1 and CDR2 are SNHLY and FYNNEI. This chain joins TRBV2 and TRBJ2-3; 16 nucleotides line up with TRBD2. This TCR was sampled from a woman aged 18-29 years in good health and CMV-seronegative. The specimen was PBMCs. Here the CDR3 reads CASAQGLAGGDTQYF. The CDR3 DNA is TGTGCCAGCGCCCAGGGACTAGCGGGGGGGGATACGCAGTATTTT.